These T cell receptor beta chains were read from a single sample in a study of graft-versus-host responses after intestinal transplantation. Assay: immunoSEQ multiplex PCR; the TCRdb copy retains only in-frame clones and omits some. The sample has almost 4,000 clones; around 85% are singletons. The specimen was ileum tissue, collected 650 to 670 days after intestinal transplant. The receptors were sampled from a human patient who received an intestinal transplant, so some T cells may come from the graft donor. Each CDR3 is given with its conserved first and last residue. D genes are given only for firm matches. The size of a clone is reported for some rows only, either as once, few or many, or as a class for expanded clones.

CDR3 length: 15
J gene: TRBJ2-7
clone size: .
V gene: TRBV12-5
D gene: TRBD1
CDR3 protein: CASGLGDRGPYEQYF
CDR3 DNA: TGTGCTAGTGGTTTGGGGGACAGGGGCCCCTACGAGCAGTACTTC

CDR3 length: 11
J gene: TRBJ1-5
clone size: .
V gene: TRBV6-1
D gene: .
CDR3 protein: CASSESRPQHF
CDR3 DNA: TGTGCCAGCAGTGAATCGCGACCCCAGCATTTT

CDR3 length: 15
J gene: TRBJ2-2
clone size: .
V gene: TRBV2
D gene: .
CDR3 protein: CASSYHPGGTGELFF
CDR3 DNA: TGTGCCAGCAGTTATCATCCCGGAGGGACCGGGGAGCTGTTTTTT

CDR3 length: 11
J gene: TRBJ2-3
clone size: .
V gene: TRBV5-1
D gene: .
CDR3 protein: CASSATHTQYF
CDR3 DNA: TGCGCCAGCAGCGCCACGCATACGCAGTATTTT

CDR3 length: 14
J gene: TRBJ2-7
clone size: once
V gene: TRBV30
D gene: .
CDR3 protein: CAWRGRVPFYEQYF
CDR3 DNA: TGTGCCTGGAGGGGCAGGGTCCCCTTCTACGAGCAGTACTTC

CDR3 length: 14
J gene: TRBJ2-2
clone size: .
V gene: TRBV6-6
D gene: .
CDR3 protein: CASSSSWNTGELFF
CDR3 DNA: TGTGCCAGCAGTTCATCATGGAACACCGGGGAGCTGTTTTTT

CDR3 length: 14
J gene: TRBJ2-7
clone size: .
V gene: TRBV2
D gene: TRBD1
CDR3 protein: CASSEARDSVEQYF
CDR3 DNA: TGTGCCAGCAGTGAAGCTAGGGACAGTGTTGAGCAGTACTTC

CDR3 length: 11
J gene: TRBJ1-1
clone size: .
V gene: TRBV2
D gene: .
CDR3 protein: CASMTNTEAFF
CDR3 DNA: TGTGCCAGCATGACAAACACTGAAGCTTTCTTT

CDR3 length: 13
J gene: TRBJ1-4
clone size: .
V gene: TRBV27
D gene: .
CDR3 protein: CASRLRLDEKLFF
CDR3 DNA: TGTGCCAGCAGGTTAAGGCTCGATGAAAAACTGTTTTTT

CDR3 length: 13
J gene: TRBJ2-1
clone size: .
V gene: TRBV5-6
D gene: .
CDR3 protein: CASSLDRNNEQFF
CDR3 DNA: TGTGCCAGCAGCTTGGACAGAAACAATGAGCAGTTCTTC

CDR3 length: 14
J gene: TRBJ2-5
clone size: .
V gene: TRBV12-5
D gene: TRBD2
CDR3 protein: CASGSGLVNVTQYF
CDR3 DNA: TGTGCTAGTGGTTCGGGACTAGTAAACGTGACCCAGTACTTC

CDR3 length: 14
J gene: TRBJ1-5
clone size: once
V gene: TRBV27
D gene: .
CDR3 protein: CASSLLGSNQPQHF
CDR3 DNA: TGTGCCAGCAGTTTATTAGGTAGCAATCAGCCCCAGCATTTT

CDR3 length: 15
J gene: TRBJ1-1
clone size: .
V gene: TRBV7-9
D gene: .
CDR3 protein: CAGSFTGHMNTEAFF
CDR3 DNA: TGTGCCGGCAGCTTTACAGGGCACATGAACACTGAAGCTTTCTTT

CDR3 length: 18
J gene: TRBJ1-4
clone size: .
V gene: TRBV5-6
D gene: .
CDR3 protein: CASSSVKGTTKMGEKLFF
CDR3 DNA: TGTGCCAGCAGCTCTGTAAAGGGGACTACAAAAATGGGGGAAAAACTGTTTTTT

CDR3 length: 13
J gene: TRBJ1-2
clone size: .
V gene: TRBV10-1
D gene: .
CDR3 protein: CASSESRRSGYTF
CDR3 DNA: TGTGCCAGCAGTGAGTCGAGGAGGTCGGGCTACACCTTC

CDR3 length: 16
J gene: TRBJ2-5
clone size: .
V gene: TRBV9
D gene: TRBD2
CDR3 protein: CASSRGLSGGEETQYF
CDR3 DNA: TGTGCCAGCAGCAGGGGCCTTAGCGGGGGTGAAGAGACCCAGTACTTC

CDR3 length: 13
J gene: TRBJ1-1
clone size: .
V gene: TRBV19
D gene: .
CDR3 protein: CASNKRLNTEAFF
CDR3 DNA: TGTGCCAGTAATAAGAGACTTAACACTGAAGCTTTCTTT

CDR3 length: 13
J gene: TRBJ2-7
clone size: .
V gene: TRBV19
D gene: TRBD2
CDR3 protein: CASSERGGYEQYF
CDR3 DNA: TGTGCCAGTAGTGAGCGGGGGGGATACGAGCAGTACTTC

CDR3 length: 15
J gene: TRBJ2-6
clone size: .
V gene: TRBV4-1
D gene: .
CDR3 protein: CASSHDLGGANVLTF
CDR3 DNA: TGCGCCAGCAGCCATGACTTAGGTGGGGCCAACGTCCTGACTTTC

CDR3 length: 16
J gene: TRBJ2-5
clone size: .
V gene: TRBV6-6
D gene: TRBD2
CDR3 protein: CASSYSMRGGRETQYF
CDR3 DNA: TGTGCCAGCAGTTACTCGATGCGGGGGGGCCGGGAGACCCAGTACTTC

CDR3 length: 19
J gene: TRBJ2-3
clone size: .
V gene: TRBV5-1
D gene: TRBD2
CDR3 protein: CASSFGRAWRGGGTDTQYF
CDR3 DNA: TGCGCCAGCAGCTTCGGCAGGGCTTGGCGGGGGGGAGGCACAGATACGCAGTATTTT

CDR3 length: 14
J gene: TRBJ2-1
clone size: .
V gene: TRBV2
D gene: TRBD2
CDR3 protein: CASTRGGLYNEQFF
CDR3 DNA: TGTGCCAGCACTCGCGGGGGACTTTACAATGAGCAGTTCTTC

CDR3 length: 13
J gene: TRBJ1-1
clone size: .
V gene: TRBV5-1
D gene: .
CDR3 protein: CASSLAENTEAFF
CDR3 DNA: TGCGCCAGCAGCTTGGCGGAGAACACTGAAGCTTTCTTT

CDR3 length: 14
J gene: TRBJ2-7
clone size: .
V gene: TRBV27
D gene: TRBD1
CDR3 protein: CASSLTGGSYEQYF
CDR3 DNA: TGTGCCAGCAGTTTAACAGGGGGTTCCTACGAGCAGTACTTC

CDR3 length: 15
J gene: TRBJ1-5
clone size: .
V gene: TRBV6-1
D gene: .
CDR3 protein: CASSVDSPLNQPQHF
CDR3 DNA: TGTGCCAGCAGTGTCGACAGCCCTCTCAATCAGCCCCAGCATTTT

CDR3 length: 13
J gene: TRBJ1-6
clone size: .
V gene: TRBV9
D gene: .
CDR3 protein: CASKRTDFSPLHF
CDR3 DNA: TGTGCCAGCAAGAGAACCGACTTTTCACCCCTCCACTTT

CDR3 length: 16
J gene: TRBJ1-5
clone size: .
V gene: TRBV28
D gene: .
CDR3 protein: CASSPHRAQGNQPQHF
CDR3 DNA: TGTGCCAGCAGTCCGCACCGGGCCCAAGGGAATCAGCCCCAGCATTTT

CDR3 length: 13
J gene: TRBJ2-1
clone size: .
V gene: TRBV6-5
D gene: .
CDR3 protein: CASSFGRASEQFF
CDR3 DNA: TGTGCCAGTTCCTTCGGCAGGGCCAGTGAGCAGTTCTTC

CDR3 length: 13
J gene: TRBJ1-2
clone size: .
V gene: TRBV2
D gene: .
CDR3 protein: CASSAGQNYGYTF
CDR3 DNA: TGTGCCAGCAGTGCCGGACAGAACTATGGCTACACCTTC

CDR3 length: 14
J gene: TRBJ1-2
clone size: .
V gene: TRBV10-3
D gene: TRBD1
CDR3 protein: CAISETQGEHGYTF
CDR3 DNA: TGTGCCATCAGTGAGACACAGGGGGAACATGGCTACACCTTC

CDR3 length: 17
J gene: TRBJ2-4
clone size: .
V gene: TRBV21-1
D gene: .
CDR3 protein: CASSIVAGGKPKNIQYF
CDR3 DNA: TGTGCCAGCAGCATCGTGGCGGGGGGGAAACCCAAAAACATTCAGTACTTC

CDR3 length: 13
J gene: TRBJ1-2
clone size: .
V gene: TRBV30
D gene: .
CDR3 protein: CAWGRGTRDGYTF
CDR3 DNA: TGTGCCTGGGGGCGGGGGACAAGGGATGGCTACACCTTC

CDR3 length: 16
J gene: TRBJ2-7
clone size: .
V gene: TRBV4-1
D gene: .
CDR3 protein: CASSQRETGAIYEQYF
CDR3 DNA: TGCGCCAGCAGCCAAAGGGAGACGGGGGCCATCTACGAGCAGTACTTC

CDR3 length: 14
J gene: TRBJ1-2
clone size: .
V gene: TRBV6-1
D gene: .
CDR3 protein: CASSWASGNYGYTF
CDR3 DNA: TGTGCCAGCAGCTGGGCCAGCGGGAACTATGGCTACACCTTC

CDR3 length: 14
J gene: TRBJ1-1
clone size: .
V gene: TRBV11-3
D gene: .
CDR3 protein: CASSWAGQNTEAFF
CDR3 DNA: TGTGCCAGCAGCTGGGCGGGGCAGAACACTGAAGCTTTCTTT

CDR3 length: 17
J gene: TRBJ1-1
clone size: .
V gene: TRBV5-1
D gene: .
CDR3 protein: CASSLGRGAEVNTEAFF
CDR3 DNA: TGCGCCAGCAGCTTGGGGAGGGGGGCCGAGGTGAACACTGAAGCTTTCTTT

CDR3 length: 12
J gene: TRBJ2-2
clone size: .
V gene: TRBV5-5
D gene: .
CDR3 protein: CASTTHTGELFF
CDR3 DNA: TGTGCCAGCACCACTCACACCGGGGAGCTGTTTTTT

CDR3 length: 15
J gene: TRBJ1-6
clone size: .
V gene: TRBV6-6
D gene: TRBD1
CDR3 protein: CASSWRTGNNSPLHF
CDR3 DNA: TGTGCCAGCAGTTGGAGGACAGGCAATAATTCACCCCTCCACTTT

CDR3 length: 15
J gene: TRBJ2-1
clone size: .
V gene: TRBV5-1
D gene: TRBD1
CDR3 protein: CASTERTSTGGEQFF
CDR3 DNA: TGCGCCAGCACTGAAAGGACCTCCACAGGGGGTGAGCAGTTCTTC

CDR3 length: 16
J gene: TRBJ2-3
clone size: once
V gene: TRBV7-8
D gene: .
CDR3 protein: CASSLGRGKYVDTQYF
CDR3 DNA: TGTGCCAGCAGCTTGGGACGGGGAAAGTATGTTGATACGCAGTATTTT

CDR3 length: 15
J gene: TRBJ2-3
clone size: .
V gene: TRBV13
D gene: TRBD1
CDR3 protein: CASSHRTGGADTQYF
CDR3 DNA: TGTGCCAGCAGCCACAGGACAGGGGGCGCAGATACGCAGTATTTT

CDR3 length: 15
J gene: TRBJ2-2
clone size: .
V gene: TRBV7-2
D gene: TRBD2
CDR3 protein: CASSLGTSGAGELFF
CDR3 DNA: TGTGCCAGCAGCTTAGGGACTAGCGGCGCCGGGGAGCTGTTTTTT